These 26 T cell receptor beta chains were all obtained from the same sample, sequenced in a study of T cell clonotyping in hematopoietic cell transplantation. Method: immunoSEQ multiplex PCR; TCRdb's copy keeps in-frame clones and lacks some. Among some 40,000 clones listed, roughly 94% were seen once. The sequencing sample was made of peripheral blood mononuclear cells. The receptors here all came from a woman in her fifties or sixties in good health. Some clones in this sample may be carry-over from other donors' samples.

This chain connects TRBV27 to TRBJ1-6; D perhaps matches TRBD1 (6 bases). The CDR3 loop spans 17 amino acids. CDR1 and CDR2 from the germline V gene are MNHEY and SMNVEV (reference sequence). V lost 6 bases and J 8 bases, leaving 23 bases between the germline ends. The CDR3 region is CASSLTSTGLLHSPLHF. The CDR3 coding sequence is TGTGCCAGCAGCCTTACGTCGACAGGTCTCCTCCATTCACCCCTCCACTTT.

The chain carries TRBV2 and TRBJ2-1; TRBD2 matches at 9 bases. The CDR3 has 15 residues. CDR1 is SNHLY and CDR2 is FYNNEI in the germline V gene. V was pared by 7 bases and J by 12 bases, with 16 bases of the junction left unmatched. This CDR3 is CASILAGTTMIGQFF. The CDR3 nucleotides are TGTGCCAGCATCCTAGCGGGGACCACAATGATAGGGCAGTTCTTC.

The chain couples TRBV10-3 to TRBJ2-7; D unresolved. The V end lost 3 bases, the J end lost 12 bases, and 12 bases lay between the germline ends. The length of the CDR3 is 11 residues. Looked up from germline, CDR1 is ENHRY and CDR2 is SYGVKD. The CDR3 is CAISDGGLGYF. Here the CDR3 DNA reads TGTGCCATCAGTGACGGTGGCTTGGGGTACTTC.

The chain couples TRBV6-4 to TRBJ1-6, with D possibly matching TRBD1 (6 bases). V shed 3 bases and J shed 9 bases, with 9 bases lying between them. Germline-derived CDR1 and CDR2 are MRHNA and SNTAGT. The CDR3 covers 13 residues. CDR3 nucleotide sequence: TGTGCCAGCAGTGAACAGGGCGGTTCACCCCTCCACTTT. Protein product: CASSEQGGSPLHF.

The chain has TRBV19 and TRBJ1-2, with 7 bases fitting TRBD1. With V trimmed by 6 bases and J by 4 bases, 5 bases remained unmatched. The CDR3 runs to 13 residues. Germline V gene lookup returns CDR1 LNHDA and CDR2 SQIVND (reference sequence). The CDR3 region is CASSKGTAYGYTF. DNA for the CDR3: TGTGCCAGTAGCAAAGGGACAGCCTATGGCTACACCTTC.

The rearrangement joins TRBV5-6 to TRBJ1-5; the D is unclear. With 3 bases removed from V and 2 bases from J, the gap between germline ends came to 12 bases. CDR3 size: 15 residues. From germline, CDR1 is SGHDT and CDR2 YYEEEE. Here the CDR3 reads CASSYYGPGNQPQHF. CDR3 coding DNA: TGTGCCAGCAGCTACTACGGGCCTGGCAATCAGCCCCAGCATTTT.

The sample holds one count of this clone. J is TRBJ1-2 and V is TRBV7-9; D might be TRBD1 (6 bases). CDR1 is SEHNR, CDR2 FQNEAQ, per germline (reference sequence). The CDR3 is 15 amino acids. The V end lost 1 base, the J end lost 4 bases, and 13 bases lay between the germline ends. This CDR3 reads CASSLGDRTLYGYTF. As DNA, the CDR3 is TGTGCCAGCAGCTTAGGAGACAGGACCCTCTATGGCTACACCTTC.

The chain carries TRBV2 and TRBJ2-1; the match to TRBD2 covers 14 bases. Germline trimming cut 6 bases from V and 15 bases from J; bases unmatched to any gene: 13. The CDR3 sequence is 15 residues long. The germline gives CDR1 SNHLY, CDR2 FYNNEI. The CDR3 is CASSEKGLAGEWRFF. As DNA, the CDR3 is TGTGCCAGCAGCGAGAAGGGACTAGCGGGGGAGTGGCGGTTCTTC.

V gene TRBV5-3 combines with J gene TRBJ1-5, with D tentatively TRBD1 (6 bases). Being an ORF, TRBV5-3 has a function that is uncertain. The ends were cut back, 6 bases at V and 4 bases at J, with 17 bases in the middle. The CDR3 extends over 15 amino acids. CDR3 in amino acids: CARTYSGVGNQPQHF. In nucleotides, the CDR3 is TGTGCCAGAACCTATTCAGGGGTAGGGAATCAGCCCCAGCATTTT.

This chain joins TRBV5-4 and TRBJ1-4, with 11 positions matching TRBD1. CDR3 length: 15 amino acids. J lost 6 bases, V lost 5 bases, and 6 bases had no gene match. Germline-derived CDR1 and CDR2 are SGHNT and YYREEE (reference sequence). The CDR3 spells CASRRGQGGDEKLFF. CDR3 nucleotide sequence: TGTGCCAGCAGAAGGGGACAGGGGGGAGATGAAAAACTGTTTTTT.

The chain has TRBV28 and TRBJ1-2, with D perhaps TRBD1 (6 bases). The CDR3 contains 17 residues. V was cut by 2 bases and J by 5 bases, with 21 bases left in between. CDR1 is MDHEN and CDR2 is SYDVKM in the germline V gene. DNA of the CDR3: TGTGCCAGCAGTTTACTGATTCTTAGGACAGCTTTTTATGGCTACACCTTC. Translating gives CASSLLILRTAFYGYTF.

This clone came up once. The J gene is TRBJ2-1, the V gene TRBV7-2; D unclear. The CDR3 consists of 14 residues. Looked up from germline, CDR1 is SGHTA and CDR2 is FQGNSA. Trimming pared 2 bases from V and 9 bases from J, leaving 14 bases between. The CDR3 here is CASSLIRSSGEQFF. The CDR3 coding sequence is TGTGCCAGCAGCTTAATTCGGTCGAGTGGTGAGCAGTTCTTC.

This chain connects TRBV14 to TRBJ1-1, with D hard to call. Between the trimmed V and J ends, which lost 0 bases and 3 bases, there was a span of 8 bases. Germline CDR1 and CDR2: SGHDN and FVKESK. This CDR3 spans 14 amino acids. As DNA, the CDR3 is TGTGCCAGCAGCCAAGAAAACAGCTACACTGAAGCTTTCTTT. Its translation is CASSQENSYTEAFF. The whole variable domain, filled in from reference TRBV14 and TRBJ1-1, reads EAGVTQFPSHSVIEKGQTVTLRCDPISGHDNLYWYRRVMGKEIKFLLHFVKESKQDESGMPNNRFLAERTGGTYSTLKVQPAELEDSGVYFCASSQENSYTEAFFGQGTRLTVV.

This clone came up a few times. This sequence joins TRBV6-1 and TRBJ2-7; maybe TRBD1 (6 bases). This CDR3 comprises 13 residues. V was shortened by 3 bases and J by 6 bases, with 12 bases between the two germline ends. Per germline, CDR1 MNHNS and CDR2 SASEGT. The CDR3 nucleotides read TGTGCCAGCAGTGAGACAGGCATGGGCGAGCAGTACTTC. Amino acids: CASSETGMGEQYF.

The chain has TRBV19 and TRBJ2-7, with D unresolved. Looked up from germline, CDR1 is LNHDA and CDR2 is SQIVND (reference sequence). Trimming stripped 6 bases from V and 0 bases from J, with 15 bases between. The CDR3 is made up of 15 amino acids. The DNA for the CDR3 is TGTGCCAGTAGGGGAAGGCTTCAACCCTCCTACGAGCAGTACTTC. Translated: CASRGRLQPSYEQYF.

The chain joins TRBV4-3 to TRBJ1-2; D remains ambiguous. The CDR3 loop spans 16 amino acids. Trimming took off 0 bases at V and 7 bases at J, with 18 bases between the two ends. The germline V gene has CDR1 LGHNA and CDR2 YSLEER. CDR3 loop: CASSQDRISGIGGYTF. Written as DNA, the CDR3 is TGCGCCAGCAGCCAAGATCGCATTTCGGGTATTGGTGGCTACACCTTC.

The chain links TRBV19 to TRBJ1-5; D may be TRBD1 (6 bases). The germline CDR1 and CDR2 sequences are LNHDA and SQIVND (reference sequence). The CDR3 consists of 13 residues. Trimming stripped 3 bases from V and 8 bases from J, with 11 bases between. The CDR3 DNA follows: TGTGCCAGTAGTATGCTCAGGGGAGAGCCCCAGCATTTT. Its translation: CASSMLRGEPQHF.

This clone was recorded a few times. The V call is TRBV19, the J call TRBJ1-2; no clear D gene. The CDR3 totals 12 residues. Germline V gene data show CDR1 as LNHDA and CDR2 as SQIVND (reference sequence). The V and J ends lost 7 bases and 3 bases respectively, with 9 bases between them. The CDR3 DNA reads TGTGCCAGTATTTCGGGTGACTATGGCTACACCTTC. This gives the protein CASISGDYGYTF.

This chain joins TRBV28 and TRBJ2-3, with D possibly TRBD1 on 6 matching bases. Germline lookup yields CDR1 MDHEN and CDR2 SYDVKM. Between the trimmed V and J ends, which lost 5 bases and 2 bases, there was a span of 14 bases. The CDR3 spans 15 residues. This chain's CDR3 is CASSADRIITDTQYF. CDR3 DNA sequence: TGTGCCAGCAGTGCTGACAGGATTATCACAGATACGCAGTATTTT.

This sequence joins TRBV23-1 and TRBJ1-1; unclear D gene. TRBV23-1 is recorded as an ORF, its role being uncertain. The CDR3 spans 15 residues. Trimming left V 1 base short and J 1 base short, with 10 bases between. CDR3 sequence reads: CASSQWESTNTEAFF. The CDR3 region has the DNA TGCGCCAGCAGTCAATGGGAATCTACGAACACTGAAGCTTTCTTT.

The chain joins TRBV4-2 to TRBJ1-6; D may be TRBD1 (5 bases). Germline values: CDR1 LGHNA, CDR2 YNFKEQ. The V gene lost 3 bases and the J gene lost 7 bases, with 13 bases spanning the gap. The CDR3 covers 15 residues. The CDR3 nucleotides read TGTGCCAGCAGCCATATCGGGACCGGCAATTCACCCCTCCACTTT. This gives the protein CASSHIGTGNSPLHF.

DNA of the CDR3: TGTGCCAGCAGTGAAGCTTCTGGAAACACCATATATTTT. Protein product: CASSEASGNTIYF. V gene TRBV6-1 combines with J gene TRBJ1-3; D unresolved. CDR3 length: 13 amino acids. The V gene's germline CDR1 is MNHNS and CDR2 SASEGT. Deletions cut 0 bases from V and 1 base from J, with 1 base between.

The chain is built from TRBV7-2 and TRBJ2-6; possibly TRBD1 or TRBD2 for D (5 bases each). V shed 0 bases and J shed 4 bases, with 13 bases lying between them. Germline V lookup: CDR1 SGHTA, CDR2 FQGNSA. CDR3 length: 17 residues. Here the CDR3 DNA reads TGTGCCAGCAGCTTAGCACCTCCCGGGGCCGGGGCCAACGTCCTGACTTTC. This sequence encodes CASSLAPPGAGANVLTF.

V gene TRBV7-9 combines with J gene TRBJ1-2; no firm D call. Germline CDR1 SEHNR, CDR2 FQNEAQ (reference sequence). The CDR3 length is 12 residues. Trimming took 5 bases from V and 14 from J, leaving 18 bases between them. CDR3 residues: CASSNAGRRNTF. The CDR3 DNA reads as TGTGCCAGCAGCAACGCCGGGCGGCGGAATACCTTC.

This sequence joins TRBV2 and TRBJ1-4, with D possibly being TRBD1 (6 bases). Deletions cut 5 bases from V and 3 bases from J, with 16 bases between. The germline gives CDR1 SNHLY, CDR2 FYNNEI. This CDR3 comprises 16 residues. The CDR3 is CASSSPNRDANEKLFF. CDR3 bases: TGTGCCAGCAGTAGCCCCAACAGGGACGCTAATGAAAAACTGTTTTTT.

The chain has TRBV10-3 and TRBJ2-1; D unclear. CDR3 size: 12 residues. V was trimmed by 2 bases and J by 9 bases, leaving 8 bases between them. Germline V lookup: CDR1 ENHRY, CDR2 SYGVKD. CDR3 protein: CAISEGIGEQFF. In DNA, the CDR3 is TGTGCCATCAGTGAGGGGATCGGTGAGCAGTTCTTC.